These 29 T cell receptor beta chains share one sample of origin, sequenced in a study of OX40 agonist ivuxolimab in advanced cancers. The assay was immunoSEQ multiplex PCR, and TCRdb's table has in-frame clones only and misses some. The sample includes over 70,000 clones, 80% to 90% seen only once; the top ten take about 0.2%. Sample: CD4+ or CD8+ T cells sorted from blood, taken in a trial of the OX40 agonist ivuxolimab. The receptor source for this set is an adult with an advanced solid tumor such as melanoma, head and neck, liver or kidney cancer.

This chain joins TRBV11-2 and TRBJ1-1; the match to TRBD1 covers 9 bases. Germline-derived CDR1 and CDR2 are SGHAT and FQNNGV. CDR3 length: 14 amino acids. The trim removed 5 bases at V and 5 bases at J, leaving 6 bases unmatched. DNA of the CDR3: TGTGCCAGCAGCCCGGGGACAGGGATGACTGAAGCTTTCTTT. Amino acids: CASSPGTGMTEAFF.

This clone was detected only once. The chain links TRBV4-3 to TRBJ2-7, with TRBD1 matching over 7 bases. Losses at the gene ends were 3 bases for V and 0 bases for J; bases not matched to a gene: 11. The germline V gene has CDR1 LGHNA and CDR2 YSLEER. The CDR3 runs to 17 residues. The CDR3 nucleotides are TGCGCCAGCAGCCAGGCCGGAGCCGGACAGGACTCCTACGAGCAGTACTTC. It translates to CASSQAGAGQDSYEQYF.

The chain employs TRBV5-8 and TRBJ1-1; 8 bases are a match to TRBD1. V gave up 0 bases and J gave up 0 bases; unmatched junction bases: 7. The germline CDR1 and CDR2 sequences are SGHTS and YDEGEE. The CDR3 spans 17 residues. This CDR3 reads CASSLVQGASMNTEAFF. CDR3 nucleotides: TGTGCCAGCAGCTTGGTGCAGGGGGCATCCATGAACACTGAAGCTTTCTTT.

This chain links TRBV19 with TRBJ2-3, with 7 bases lining up with TRBD1. The CDR3 runs to 14 residues. Germline V gene sequence: CDR1 LNHDA, CDR2 SQIVND (reference sequence). V lost 3 bases to trimming and J lost 2 bases; unmatched junction nucleotides: 2. The CDR3 here is CASSIGQVTDTQYF. In DNA, the CDR3 is TGTGCCAGTAGTATCGGACAGGTCACAGATACGCAGTATTTT.

This chain connects TRBV5-1 to TRBJ2-5; 7 bases line up with TRBD2. Losses at the gene ends were 8 bases for V and 3 bases for J; bases not matched to a gene: 13. This CDR3 is 15 amino acids long. CDR1 SGHRS and CDR2 YFSETQ come from the germline V gene. CDR3 DNA sequence: TGCGCCAGTTCGTCGGCTGTTGGGGGGGAAGAGACCCAGTACTTC. It codes for CASSSAVGGEETQYF.

The V gene is TRBV19, the J gene TRBJ2-1, with 9 bases identical to TRBD2. CDR1 is LNHDA, CDR2 SQIVND, per germline (reference sequence). This CDR3 is 15 amino acids long. The V and J ends lost 5 bases and 8 bases, in that order; junction bases with no gene match: 10. The DNA of the CDR3 is TGTGCCAGTAGTGACCAAGCGGGAGGCCCATATGAGCAGTTCTTC. It specifies CASSDQAGGPYEQFF.

This clone was found a few times. The V gene is TRBV28, the J gene TRBJ2-7; D is unresolved. Germline values: CDR1 MDHEN, CDR2 SYDVKM. V was clipped by 8 bases and J by 6 bases, with 20 bases between them. The CDR3 is made up of 14 amino acids. CDR3 loop: CASRSGTFWSEQYV. The CDR3 DNA reads TGTGCCAGCCGCTCCGGCACTTTCTGGTCCGAGCAGTACGTC.

This clone is a singleton in its sample. The chain combines TRBV27 with TRBJ1-6; a weak D match, TRBD1 (5 bases). The CDR3 length is 14 residues. The ends were cut back, 2 bases at V and 10 bases at J, with 12 bases in the middle. Germline V lookup: CDR1 MNHEY, CDR2 SMNVEV (reference sequence). The CDR3 protein is CASSLRDSTSPLHF. CDR3 DNA sequence: TGTGCCAGCAGTTTAAGGGACTCCACGTCACCCCTCCACTTT.

The CDR3 spells CASTPTAHNEQFF. The DNA of the CDR3 is TGTGCCAGCACCCCGACAGCTCACAATGAGCAGTTCTTC. The V and J genes are TRBV2 and TRBJ2-1; maybe TRBD1 (5 bases). Germline loops: CDR1 SNHLY, CDR2 FYNNEI. CDR3 size: 13 residues. Trimming removed 7 bases from V and 5 bases from J, with 12 bases in between.

This clone was seen only once. This chain connects TRBV5-4 to TRBJ1-1; 7 nucleotides align to TRBD1. Trimming took 6 bases from V and 0 from J; bases not matched to a gene: 2. CDR1 SGHNT and CDR2 YYREEE come from the germline V gene (reference sequence). The CDR3 consists of 13 residues. The CDR3 loop is CASKGQLNTEAFF. The DNA of the CDR3 is TGTGCCAGCAAGGGACAGCTGAACACTGAAGCTTTCTTT.

The chain links TRBV29-1 to TRBJ2-3; 8 positions match TRBD1. The CDR3 has 14 amino acids. J lost 6 bases, V lost 4 bases, and 9 bases had no gene match. Germline V gene lookup returns CDR1 SQVTM and CDR2 ANQGSEA. The CDR3 bases are TGCAGCGTTGCGGGGGCAGGGGGCTTCGATACGCAGTATTTT. Translating it yields CSVAGAGGFDTQYF.

This chain links TRBV4-1 with TRBJ2-2; D call uncertain. The CDR3 has 16 amino acids. Germline CDR1 is MGHRA and CDR2 is YSYEKL. V lost 0 bases and J 4 bases, leaving 12 bases between the germline ends. The CDR3 sequence: CASSQEGLPLTGELFF. CDR3 DNA: TGCGCCAGCAGCCAAGAGGGCCTGCCCCTCACCGGGGAGCTGTTTTTT.

The chain uses TRBV7-2 and TRBJ1-2; D remains unclear. The CDR3 has 15 residues. Germline CDR1 reads SGHTA; CDR2 reads FQGNSA. Trimming shortened V by 5 bases and J by 5 bases, and 18 bases separated the two germline ends. In DNA form, the CDR3 reads TGTGCCAGCAGCCAGTCGACGGCACGAGTGTATGGCTACACCTTC. Translated: CASSQSTARVYGYTF. The full variable domain, completed using reference TRBV7-2 and TRBJ1-2, is GAGVSQSPSNKVTEKGKDVELRCDPISGHTALYWYRQSLGQGLEFLIYFQGNSAPDKSGLPSDRFSAERTGGSVSTLTIQRTQQEDSAVYLCASSQSTARVYGYTFGSGTRLTVV.

The chain uses TRBV4-1 and TRBJ2-7; 10 bases match TRBD2. CDR1 is MGHRA and CDR2 is YSYEKL in the germline V gene. This CDR3 is 14 amino acids long. V was clipped by 5 bases and J by 8 bases; unmatched bases: 9. CDR3 protein: CASSEGLADPKQYF. The DNA of the CDR3 is TGCGCCAGCAGCGAAGGACTAGCGGATCCGAAGCAGTACTTC.

The chain couples TRBV30 to TRBJ2-1; the match to TRBD2 covers 8 bases. Losses at the gene ends were 1 base for V and 4 bases for J; bases not matched to a gene: 6. The germline gives CDR1 GTSNPN, CDR2 SVGIG (reference sequence). The CDR3 is 15 amino acids. The CDR3 spells CAWSGVAGIYNEQFF. The DNA of the CDR3 is TGTGCCTGGAGTGGGGTAGCGGGGATTTACAATGAGCAGTTCTTC.

V is TRBV18 and J is TRBJ2-5, with no clear D. Trimming stripped 1 base from V and 3 bases from J, with 12 bases between. The CDR3 covers 15 residues. The V gene's germline CDR1 is KGHSH and CDR2 LQKENI. The chain's CDR3 is CASSPLLGLEETQYF. DNA for the CDR3: TGTGCCAGCTCACCACTCTTAGGGCTCGAAGAGACCCAGTACTTC.

This chain joins TRBV5-6 and TRBJ1-2; 7 nucleotides match TRBD1. V lost 2 bases to trimming and J lost 4 bases; unmatched junction nucleotides: 5. The CDR3 runs 14 residues. Germline CDR1 reads SGHDT; CDR2 reads YYEEEE. CDR3 nucleotides: TGTGCCAGCAGCTTATGGAGGGGGCCCTATGGCTACACCTTC. It is translated as CASSLWRGPYGYTF.

J is TRBJ1-5 and V is TRBV7-9, with D unresolved. The V end lost 4 bases, the J end lost 7 bases, and 17 bases lay between the germline ends. The germline CDR1 and CDR2 sequences are SEHNR and FQNEAQ (reference sequence). The CDR3 contains 15 residues. CDR3 amino acids: CASSYQGGSGQPQHF. DNA for the CDR3: TGTGCCAGCAGCTACCAAGGAGGTAGCGGGCAGCCCCAGCATTTT.

This clone has a single count. The chain combines TRBV7-9 with TRBJ2-1; possibly TRBD1 or TRBD2 for D (5 bases each). Germline CDR1 reads SEHNR; CDR2 reads FQNEAQ (reference sequence). The CDR3 totals 11 residues. V lost 5 bases to trimming and J lost 11 bases, with 10 bases between them. DNA for the CDR3: TGTGCCAGCAGCGACCGGGACCAGCAGTTCTTC. It translates to CASSDRDQQFF.

In nucleotides, the CDR3 is TGTGCCAGCAGCTTAGGAGTCGGTGGCTACACCTTC. Translating it yields CASSLGVGGYTF. The J gene is TRBJ1-2, the V gene TRBV7-2; D unresolved. V lost 1 base to trimming and J lost 7 bases, with 7 bases between them. The CDR3 spans 12 residues. Germline CDR1 and CDR2: SGHTA and FQGNSA.

The V call is TRBV10-3, the J call TRBJ2-3; TRBD2 matches at 14 bases. The CDR3 extends over 15 amino acids. V dropped 9 bases and J dropped 0; count of bases not matched to a gene: 2. Germline V lookup: CDR1 ENHRY, CDR2 SYGVKD. DNA of the CDR3: TGTGCCATAGGGACTAGCGGGAGTAGCACAGATACGCAGTATTTT. Amino acid sequence: CAIGTSGSSTDTQYF.

This rearrangement joins TRBV7-2 to TRBJ2-7; TRBD2 matches at 9 bases. The CDR3 length is 18 residues. CDR1 SGHTA and CDR2 FQGNSA come from the germline V gene. V shed 5 bases and J 2 bases; nucleotides not matched to a gene: 16. This chain's CDR3 is CASSPGPGSGRPTYEQYF. The DNA for the CDR3 is TGTGCCAGCAGCCCCGGCCCCGGTAGCGGGAGACCTACCTACGAGCAGTACTTC.

This clone was seen a single time. The chain recombines TRBV25-1 with TRBJ2-1; TRBD1 might be the D (5 bases). The CDR3 is made up of 15 amino acids. Germline CDR1 reads MGHDK; CDR2 reads SYGVNS. With 3 bases removed from V and 7 bases from J, the gap between germline ends came to 16 bases. CDR3: CASSEPGRVRNEQFF. DNA of the CDR3: TGTGCCAGCAGTGAGCCAGGGCGCGTTCGGAATGAGCAGTTCTTC.

This clone came up once. The chain is built from TRBV27 and TRBJ2-6; D is perhaps TRBD1 or TRBD2 (6 bases each). Germline V gene lookup returns CDR1 MNHEY and CDR2 SMNVEV (reference sequence). The germline V and J ends were trimmed by 6 bases and 1 base, with 13 bases remaining between them. This CDR3 spans 16 amino acids. CDR3 coding DNA: TGTGCCAGCAGGCGGGACACACAATCTGGGGCCAACGTCCTGACTTTC. Residues: CASRRDTQSGANVLTF.

The V gene is TRBV6-6, the J gene TRBJ1-5; D is ambiguous. This CDR3 contains 13 residues. Trimming cost V 7 bases and J 5 bases, with 12 bases left between them. Germline V CDR1 and CDR2: MNHNY, SVGAGI (reference sequence). CDR3 bases: TGTGCCAGCACGATGGGAGCAGATCAGCCCCAGCATTTT. Protein: CASTMGADQPQHF.

J is TRBJ1-2 and V is TRBV5-1; D is perhaps TRBD1 (6 bases). Trimming stripped 4 bases from V and 6 bases from J, with 10 bases between. This CDR3 is built from 12 residues. The germline CDR1 and CDR2 sequences are SGHRS and YFSETQ. The CDR3 nucleotides are TGCGCCAGCAGCACAAACAGGGATGGCTACACCTTC. The encoded protein is CASSTNRDGYTF.

V is TRBV7-9 and J is TRBJ2-5; a weak D match, TRBD1 (6 bases). The germline CDR1 and CDR2 sequences are SEHNR and FQNEAQ (reference sequence). The CDR3 length is 15 residues. V lost 5 bases and J 4 bases, leaving 17 bases between the germline ends. The CDR3 sequence is CASSRPVGAGETQYF. Here the CDR3 DNA reads TGTGCCAGCAGCCGACCGGTGGGGGCAGGAGAGACCCAGTACTTC.

The chain uses TRBV7-9 and TRBJ1-4; D unresolved. The CDR3 extends over 16 amino acids. Trimming shortened V by 0 bases and J by 7 bases, and 15 bases separated the two germline ends. CDR1 is SEHNR, CDR2 FQNEAQ, per germline (reference sequence). The chain's CDR3 is CASSLARPAFGEKLFF. As DNA, the CDR3 is TGTGCCAGCAGCTTAGCGCGGCCGGCCTTCGGTGAAAAACTGTTTTTT.

The chain couples TRBV5-4 to TRBJ2-7, with D perhaps TRBD1 (5 bases). V was trimmed by 4 bases and J by 1 base, leaving 15 bases between them. The CDR3 loop spans 15 amino acids. Germline V CDR1 and CDR2: SGHNT, YYREEE (reference sequence). CDR3: CASSPKATGSYEQYF. CDR3 DNA sequence: TGTGCCAGCAGCCCAAAGGCAACAGGTTCCTACGAGCAGTACTTC.